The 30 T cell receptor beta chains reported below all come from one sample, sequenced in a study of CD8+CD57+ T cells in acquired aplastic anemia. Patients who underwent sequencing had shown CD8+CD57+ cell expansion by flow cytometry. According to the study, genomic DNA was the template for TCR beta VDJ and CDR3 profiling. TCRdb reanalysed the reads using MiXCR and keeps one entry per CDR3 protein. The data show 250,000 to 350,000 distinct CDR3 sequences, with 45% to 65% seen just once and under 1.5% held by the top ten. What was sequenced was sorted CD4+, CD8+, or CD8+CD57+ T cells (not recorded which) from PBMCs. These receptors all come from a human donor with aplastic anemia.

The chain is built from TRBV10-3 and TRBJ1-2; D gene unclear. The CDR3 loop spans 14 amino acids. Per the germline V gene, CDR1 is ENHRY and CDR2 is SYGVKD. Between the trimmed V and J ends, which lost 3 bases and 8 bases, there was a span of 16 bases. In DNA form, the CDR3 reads TGTGCCATCAGTGAAGGCCCAGGACCCCTGGGCTACACCTTC. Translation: CAISEGPGPLGYTF.

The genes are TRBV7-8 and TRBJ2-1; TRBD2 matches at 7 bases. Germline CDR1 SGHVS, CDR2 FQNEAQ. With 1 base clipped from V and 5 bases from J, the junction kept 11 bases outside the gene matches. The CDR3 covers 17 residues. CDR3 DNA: TGTGCCAGCAGCTTAGGACTAGCCACATACGTCAACAATGAGCAGTTCTTC. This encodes CASSLGLATYVNNEQFF. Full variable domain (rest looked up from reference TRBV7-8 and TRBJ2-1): GAGVSQSPRYKVAKRGQDVALRCDPISGHVSLFWYQQALGQGPEFLTYFQNEAQLDKSGLPSDRFFAERPEGSVSTLKIQRTQQEDSAVYLCASSLGLATYVNNEQFFGPGTRLTVL.

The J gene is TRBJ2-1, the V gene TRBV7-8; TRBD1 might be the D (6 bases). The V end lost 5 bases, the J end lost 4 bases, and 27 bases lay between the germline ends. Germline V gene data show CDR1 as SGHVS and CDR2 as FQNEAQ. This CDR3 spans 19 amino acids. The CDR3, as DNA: TGTGCCAGCAGCGACATCAGTTATTCCGGGACACAAGTTTACAATGAGCAGTTCTTC. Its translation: CASSDISYSGTQVYNEQFF.

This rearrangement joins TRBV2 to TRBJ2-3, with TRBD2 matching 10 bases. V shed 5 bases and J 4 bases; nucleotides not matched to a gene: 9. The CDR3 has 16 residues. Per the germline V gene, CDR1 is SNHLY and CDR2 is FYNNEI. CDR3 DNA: TGTGCCAGCAGTCTTTCTAGCGGGAGTGTGTCAGATACGCAGTATTTT. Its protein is CASSLSSGSVSDTQYF. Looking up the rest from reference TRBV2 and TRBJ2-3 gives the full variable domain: EPEVTQTPSHQVTQMGQEVILRCVPISNHLYFYWYRQILGQKVEFLVSFYNNEISEKSEIFDDQFSVERPDGSNFTLKIRSTKLEDSAMYFCASSLSSGSVSDTQYFGPGTRLTVL.

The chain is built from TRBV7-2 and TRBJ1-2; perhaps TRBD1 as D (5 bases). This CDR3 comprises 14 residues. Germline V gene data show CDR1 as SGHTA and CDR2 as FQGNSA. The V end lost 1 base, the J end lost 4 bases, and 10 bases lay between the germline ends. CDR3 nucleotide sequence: TGTGCCAGCAGCTTAGTACAGGCTACCTATGGCTACACCTTC. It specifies CASSLVQATYGYTF.

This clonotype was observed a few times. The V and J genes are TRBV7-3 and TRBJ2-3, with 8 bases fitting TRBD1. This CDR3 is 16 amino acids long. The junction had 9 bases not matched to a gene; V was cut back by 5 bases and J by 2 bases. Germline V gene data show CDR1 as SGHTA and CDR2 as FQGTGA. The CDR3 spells CASSPTTGAPTDTQYF. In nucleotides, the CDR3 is TGTGCCAGCAGCCCAACGACAGGGGCGCCCACAGATACGCAGTATTTT.

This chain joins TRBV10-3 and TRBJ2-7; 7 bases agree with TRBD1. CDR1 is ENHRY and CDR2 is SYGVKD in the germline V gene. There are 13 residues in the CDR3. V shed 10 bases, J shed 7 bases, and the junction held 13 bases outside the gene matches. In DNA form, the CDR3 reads TGTGCCACCAGAGGGGGCGGCGGGTTGGAGCAGTACTTC. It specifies CATRGGGGLEQYF.

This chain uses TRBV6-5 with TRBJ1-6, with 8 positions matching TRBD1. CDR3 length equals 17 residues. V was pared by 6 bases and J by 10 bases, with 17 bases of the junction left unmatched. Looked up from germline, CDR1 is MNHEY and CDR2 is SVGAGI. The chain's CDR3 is CASSTLTGTGGRSPLHF. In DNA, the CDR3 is TGTGCCAGCAGCACTCTTACCGGGACAGGTGGAAGATCACCCCTCCACTTT.

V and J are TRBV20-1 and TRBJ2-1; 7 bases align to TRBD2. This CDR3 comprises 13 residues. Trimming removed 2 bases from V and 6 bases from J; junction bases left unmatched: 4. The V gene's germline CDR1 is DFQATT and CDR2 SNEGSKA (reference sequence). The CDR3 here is CSARSGVLNEQFF. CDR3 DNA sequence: TGCAGTGCTAGAAGCGGGGTACTCAATGAGCAGTTCTTC.

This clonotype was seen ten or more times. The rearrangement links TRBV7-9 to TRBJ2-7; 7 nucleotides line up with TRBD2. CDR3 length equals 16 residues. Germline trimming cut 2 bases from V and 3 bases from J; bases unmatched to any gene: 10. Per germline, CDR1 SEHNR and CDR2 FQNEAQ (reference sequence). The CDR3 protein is CASSLNPTLAVYEQYF. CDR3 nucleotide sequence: TGTGCCAGCAGCTTAAATCCCACGCTAGCGGTCTACGAGCAGTACTTC.

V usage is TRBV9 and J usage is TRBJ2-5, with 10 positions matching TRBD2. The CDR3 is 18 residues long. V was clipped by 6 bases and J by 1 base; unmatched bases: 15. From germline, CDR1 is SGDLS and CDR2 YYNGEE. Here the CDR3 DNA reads TGTGCCAGCAACAACGCGGTAGCGGGGGGCACCACCCAAGAGACCCAGTACTTC. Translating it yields CASNNAVAGGTTQETQYF.

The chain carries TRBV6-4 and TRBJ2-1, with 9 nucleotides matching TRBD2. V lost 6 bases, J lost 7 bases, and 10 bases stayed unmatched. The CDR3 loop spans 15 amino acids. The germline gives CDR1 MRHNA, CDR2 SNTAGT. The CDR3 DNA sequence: TGTGCCAGCAGGCAGTTAGCGGGAGATACGAATGAGCAGTTCTTC. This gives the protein CASRQLAGDTNEQFF.

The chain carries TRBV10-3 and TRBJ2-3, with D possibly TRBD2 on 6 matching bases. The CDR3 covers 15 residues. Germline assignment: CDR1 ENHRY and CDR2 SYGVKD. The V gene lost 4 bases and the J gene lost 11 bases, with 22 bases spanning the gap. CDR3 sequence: CAISGGAGRYNEQYF. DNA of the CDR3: TGTGCCATCAGTGGCGGGGCGGGACGGTACAATGAGCAGTATTTT.

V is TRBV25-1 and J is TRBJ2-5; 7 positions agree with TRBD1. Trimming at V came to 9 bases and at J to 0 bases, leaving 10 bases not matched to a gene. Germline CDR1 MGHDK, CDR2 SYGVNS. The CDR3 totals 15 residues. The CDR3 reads CASSPGQLYQETQYF. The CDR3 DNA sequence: TGTGCCAGTTCTCCGGGACAGTTGTACCAAGAGACCCAGTACTTC. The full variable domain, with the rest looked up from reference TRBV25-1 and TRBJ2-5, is EADIYQTPRYLVIGTGKKITLECSQTMGHDKMYWYQQDPGMELHLIHYSYGVNSTEKGDLSSESTVSRIRTEHFPLTLESARPSHTSQYLCASSPGQLYQETQYFGPGTRLLVL.

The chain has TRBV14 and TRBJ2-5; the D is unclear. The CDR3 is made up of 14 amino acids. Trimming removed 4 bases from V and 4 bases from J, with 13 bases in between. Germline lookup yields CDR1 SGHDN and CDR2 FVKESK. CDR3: CASSPLDGVETQYF. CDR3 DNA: TGTGCCAGCAGCCCCCTTGACGGAGTAGAGACCCAGTACTTC.

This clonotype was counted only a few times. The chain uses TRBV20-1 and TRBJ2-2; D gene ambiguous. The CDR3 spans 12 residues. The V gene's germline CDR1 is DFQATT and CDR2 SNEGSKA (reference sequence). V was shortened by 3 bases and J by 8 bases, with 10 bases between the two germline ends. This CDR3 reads CSARTLGGELFF. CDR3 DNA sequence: TGCAGTGCTAGGACCCTAGGAGGGGAGCTGTTTTTT.

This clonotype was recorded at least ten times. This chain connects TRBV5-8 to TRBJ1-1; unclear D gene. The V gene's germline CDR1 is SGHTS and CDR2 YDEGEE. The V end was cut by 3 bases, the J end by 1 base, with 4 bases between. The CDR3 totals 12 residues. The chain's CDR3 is CASSWGNTEAFF. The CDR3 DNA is TGTGCCAGCAGCTGGGGGAACACTGAAGCTTTCTTT.

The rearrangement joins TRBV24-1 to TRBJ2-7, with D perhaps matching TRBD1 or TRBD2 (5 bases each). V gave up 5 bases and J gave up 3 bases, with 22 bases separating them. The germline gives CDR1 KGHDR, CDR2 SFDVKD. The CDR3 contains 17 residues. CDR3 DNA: TGTGCCACCAGTGTTGCCGGGACGGGGCTCCGACGCTACGAGCAGTACTTC. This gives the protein CATSVAGTGLRRYEQYF.

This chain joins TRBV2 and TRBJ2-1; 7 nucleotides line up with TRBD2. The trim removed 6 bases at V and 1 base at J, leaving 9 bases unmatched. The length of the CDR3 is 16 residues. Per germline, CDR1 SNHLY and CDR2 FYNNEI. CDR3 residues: CASSVGLSRSYNEQFF. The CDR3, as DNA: TGTGCCAGCAGCGTGGGACTAAGTCGGTCCTACAATGAGCAGTTCTTC.

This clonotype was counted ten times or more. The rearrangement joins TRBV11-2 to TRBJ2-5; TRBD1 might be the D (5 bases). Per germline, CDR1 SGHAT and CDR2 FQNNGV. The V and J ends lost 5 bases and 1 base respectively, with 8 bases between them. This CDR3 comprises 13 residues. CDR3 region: CASSAQVQETQYF. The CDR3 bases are TGTGCCAGCAGCGCACAGGTCCAAGAGACCCAGTACTTC.

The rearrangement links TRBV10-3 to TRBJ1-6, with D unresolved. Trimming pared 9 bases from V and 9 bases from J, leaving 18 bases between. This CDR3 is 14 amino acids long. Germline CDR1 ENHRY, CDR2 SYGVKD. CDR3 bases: TGTGCCATTGGGGAGGCCGGGGTAGGTTCACCCCTCCACTTT. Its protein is CAIGEAGVGSPLHF.

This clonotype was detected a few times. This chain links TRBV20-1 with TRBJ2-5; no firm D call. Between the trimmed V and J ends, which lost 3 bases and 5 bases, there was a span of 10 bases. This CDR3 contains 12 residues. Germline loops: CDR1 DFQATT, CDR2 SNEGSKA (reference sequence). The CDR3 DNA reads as TGCAGTGCTAGTCCCCTCTTGGAGACCCAGTACTTC. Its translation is CSASPLLETQYF.

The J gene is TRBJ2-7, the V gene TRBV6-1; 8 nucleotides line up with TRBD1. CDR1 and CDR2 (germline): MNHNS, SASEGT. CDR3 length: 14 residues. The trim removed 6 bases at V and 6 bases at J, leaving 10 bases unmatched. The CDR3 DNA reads TGTGCCAGCAGGCCCCGACAGGGGAGCGGCGAGCAGTACTTC. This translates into CASRPRQGSGEQYF.

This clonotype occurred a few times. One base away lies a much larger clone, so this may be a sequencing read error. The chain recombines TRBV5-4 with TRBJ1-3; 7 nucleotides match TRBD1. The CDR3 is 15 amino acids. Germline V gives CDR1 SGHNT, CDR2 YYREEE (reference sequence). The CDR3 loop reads CASSLEGALGNIIYF. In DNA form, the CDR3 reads TGTGCCAGCAGCTTGGAGGGGGCTCTCGGAAACATCATATATTTT.

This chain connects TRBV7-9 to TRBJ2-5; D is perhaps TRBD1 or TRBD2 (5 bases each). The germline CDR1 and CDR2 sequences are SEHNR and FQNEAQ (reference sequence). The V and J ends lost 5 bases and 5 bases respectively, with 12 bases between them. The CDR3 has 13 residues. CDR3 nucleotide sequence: TGTGCCAGCAGCGGGGGTCAGATGGAGACCCAGTACTTC. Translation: CASSGGQMETQYF.

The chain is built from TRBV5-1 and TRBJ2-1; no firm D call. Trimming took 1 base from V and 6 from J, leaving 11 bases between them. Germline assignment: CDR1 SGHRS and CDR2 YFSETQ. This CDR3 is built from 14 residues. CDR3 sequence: CASSLSISSNEQFF. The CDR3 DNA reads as TGCGCCAGCAGCTTGTCCATTTCTAGCAATGAGCAGTTCTTC.

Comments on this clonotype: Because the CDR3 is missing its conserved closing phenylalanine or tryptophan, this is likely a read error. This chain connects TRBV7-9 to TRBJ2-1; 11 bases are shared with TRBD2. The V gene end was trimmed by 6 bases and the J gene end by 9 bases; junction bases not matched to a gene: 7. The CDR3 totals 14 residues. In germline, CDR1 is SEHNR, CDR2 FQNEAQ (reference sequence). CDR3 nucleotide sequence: TGTGCCAGCAGTTCGACTAGCGGGGCTGTTGAGCAGTTCTCC. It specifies CASSSTSGAVEQFS.

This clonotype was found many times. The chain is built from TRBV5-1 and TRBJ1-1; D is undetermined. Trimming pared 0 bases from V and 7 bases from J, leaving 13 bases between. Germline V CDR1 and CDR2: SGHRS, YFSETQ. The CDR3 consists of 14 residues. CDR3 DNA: TGCGCCAGCAGCTTGGCCGGGCCATACTATGAAGCTTTCTTT. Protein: CASSLAGPYYEAFF.

The CDR3 DNA follows: TGTGCCAGCAGCGTCGCCTTGCAGACACGCTATGGCTACACCTTC. It encodes CASSVALQTRYGYTF. The rearrangement joins TRBV9 to TRBJ1-2; D ambiguous. Germline loops: CDR1 SGDLS, CDR2 YYNGEE. The CDR3 runs 15 residues. Trimming stripped 2 bases from V and 4 bases from J, with 15 bases between.

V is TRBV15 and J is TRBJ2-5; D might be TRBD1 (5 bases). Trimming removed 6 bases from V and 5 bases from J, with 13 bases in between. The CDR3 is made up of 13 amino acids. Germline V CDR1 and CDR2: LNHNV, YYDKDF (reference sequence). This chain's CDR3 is CATRGQGLETQYF. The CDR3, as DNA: TGTGCCACCAGGGGTCAGGGTCTCGAGACCCAGTACTTC.